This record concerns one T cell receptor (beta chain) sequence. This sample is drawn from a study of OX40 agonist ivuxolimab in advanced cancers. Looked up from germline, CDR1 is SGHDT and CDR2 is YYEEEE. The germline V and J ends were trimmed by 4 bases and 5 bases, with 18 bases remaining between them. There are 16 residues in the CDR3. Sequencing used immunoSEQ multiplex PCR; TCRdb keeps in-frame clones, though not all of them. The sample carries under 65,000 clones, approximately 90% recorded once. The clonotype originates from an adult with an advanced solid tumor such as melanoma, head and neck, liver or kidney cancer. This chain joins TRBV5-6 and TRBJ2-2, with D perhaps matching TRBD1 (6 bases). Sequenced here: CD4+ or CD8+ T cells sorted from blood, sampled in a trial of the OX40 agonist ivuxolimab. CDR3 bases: TGTGCCAGCAGCCCCCTTACAGGGAAGGAGACCGGGGAGCTGTTTTTT. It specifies CASSPLTGKETGELFF.